This passage covers 27 T cell receptor beta chains from one sample sequenced in a study of cytomegalovirus exposure and HLA in healthy donors. Libraries were prepared by immunoSEQ multiplex PCR; TCRdb keeps only in-frame clonotypes and omits some of them. The repertoire holds 130,000 to 150,000 clones, with roughly 88% as singletons. Input material: PBMCs. These TCRs come from a woman younger than 35 in good health and CMV-seropositive.

The CDR3 DNA follows: TGCGCCAGCAGCTTGGGGCAGGCCTTTTTGCGCACTGAAGCTTTCTTT. This translates into CASSLGQAFLRTEAFF. This chain uses TRBV5-1 with TRBJ1-1; D is undetermined. Germline V gene data show CDR1 as SGHRS and CDR2 as YFSETQ. Trimming removed 0 bases at V and 4 bases at J, with 16 bases between. CDR3 size: 16 residues.

Comments on this clone: At one boundary the junction diverges from the germline segment, which might be a read error. This chain connects TRBV7-7 to TRBJ2-1, with D perhaps matching TRBD2 (5 bases). The germline gives CDR1 SSHAT, CDR2 FNYEAQ (reference sequence). This CDR3 comprises 13 residues. CDR3 loop: CASSLATANEQFF. CDR3 coding DNA: TGTGCTAGCAGCTTAGCGACTGCCAATGAGCAGTTCTTC.

The chain joins TRBV7-8 to TRBJ1-1; D not certain. With 5 bases removed from V and 3 bases from J, the gap between germline ends came to 10 bases. Per germline, CDR1 SGHVS and CDR2 FQNEAQ. The CDR3 runs to 13 residues. The CDR3 here is CASSGYGDTEAFF. Here the CDR3 DNA reads TGTGCCAGCAGCGGGTACGGGGACACTGAAGCTTTCTTT.

The chain joins TRBV7-9 to TRBJ2-5, with D perhaps TRBD1 (6 bases). This CDR3 comprises 19 residues. CDR1 SEHNR and CDR2 FQNEAQ come from the germline V gene (reference sequence). The V end lost 6 bases, the J end lost 5 bases, and 31 bases lay between the germline ends. CDR3 nucleotide sequence: TGTGCCAGCAGGATTACAGGGCTCGAGGAAACCCCTAGAAGGGAGACCCAGTACTTC. Translating it yields CASRITGLEETPRRETQYF.

The rearrangement links TRBV7-6 to TRBJ2-5, with 8 nucleotides matching TRBD1. The V segment lost 4 bases and the J segment 3 bases; nucleotides outside the gene matches: 4. The CDR3 is 14 amino acids. The germline gives CDR1 SGHVS, CDR2 FNYEAQ. CDR3 sequence (DNA): TGTGCCAGCAGCTCCGCAGGGGGCGAAGAGACCCAGTACTTC. This gives the protein CASSSAGGEETQYF.

The chain recombines TRBV7-2 with TRBJ2-7, with 7 positions matching TRBD2. Trimming removed 3 bases from V and 2 bases from J; junction bases left unmatched: 4. Germline V gene sequence: CDR1 SGHTA, CDR2 FQGNSA. This CDR3 has 14 residues. The CDR3 is CASSLSAGPYEQYF. DNA for the CDR3: TGTGCCAGCAGCTTGTCAGCGGGGCCCTACGAGCAGTACTTC.

This clone was counted a single time. V and J are TRBV6-1 and TRBJ1-2, with 12 bases identical to TRBD1. The length of the CDR3 is 14 residues. The trim removed 8 bases at V and 7 bases at J, leaving 8 bases unmatched. CDR1 and CDR2 (germline): MNHNS, SASEGT. Here the CDR3 DNA reads TGTGCCAGCCTCTCCGGGACAGGGGGCGTTGGCTACACCTTC. It is translated as CASLSGTGGVGYTF.

This clone is a singleton in its sample. The DNA for the CDR3 is TGTGCCTGGACCTCCCGAGGTGAAGCTTTCTTT. Translating gives CAWTSRGEAFF. V and J are TRBV30 and TRBJ1-1; D is ambiguous. This CDR3 is built from 11 residues. V lost 4 bases and J 7 bases, leaving 10 bases between the germline ends. Germline lookup yields CDR1 GTSNPN and CDR2 SVGIG (reference sequence).

V is TRBV5-4 and J is TRBJ2-7; TRBD2 might be the D (5 bases). This CDR3 spans 16 amino acids. The germline V gene encodes CDR1 SGHNT and CDR2 YYREEE (reference sequence). Trimming left V 3 bases short and J 0 bases short, with 16 bases between. This CDR3 reads CASSSPGVWGSYEQYF. The CDR3 DNA is TGTGCCAGCAGCTCGCCCGGGGTGTGGGGCTCCTACGAGCAGTACTTC.

The table lists this clone with a few counts. This chain uses TRBV5-1 with TRBJ2-3; 8 nucleotides agree with TRBD2. With V trimmed by 7 bases and J by 3 bases, 10 bases remained unmatched. Germline V lookup: CDR1 SGHRS, CDR2 YFSETQ. CDR3 length: 15 amino acids. CDR3 protein: CASSQTSAPTDTQYF. As DNA, the CDR3 is TGCGCCAGCTCCCAGACTAGCGCCCCAACAGATACGCAGTATTTT.

V is TRBV9 and J is TRBJ1-2; 8 bases are a match to TRBD1. The CDR3 sequence is 14 residues long. CDR1 and CDR2 from the germline V gene are SGDLS and YYNGEE. V trimming: 3 bases; J trimming: 6 bases; junction bases outside the gene matches: 7. The CDR3: CASSARTGQNGYTF. The CDR3 DNA reads as TGTGCCAGCAGCGCCCGGACAGGGCAGAATGGCTACACCTTC.

In its sample, this clone was seen a few times. The genes are TRBV2 and TRBJ2-7; D is ambiguous. CDR3 length equals 10 residues. CDR1 and CDR2 (germline): SNHLY, FYNNEI. Between the trimmed V and J ends, which lost 6 bases and 6 bases, there was a span of 6 bases. In DNA, the CDR3 is TGTGCCAGCAGCGGGTCCGAGCAGTACTTC. Its translation is CASSGSEQYF. The whole variable domain, remainder taken from reference TRBV2 and TRBJ2-7, is EPEVTQTPSHQVTQMGQEVILRCVPISNHLYFYWYRQILGQKVEFLVSFYNNEISEKSEIFDDQFSVERPDGSNFTLKIRSTKLEDSAMYFCASSGSEQYFGPGTRLTVT.

The rearrangement joins TRBV28 to TRBJ2-7; 7 nucleotides match TRBD2. This CDR3 has 14 residues. J gave up 2 bases and V 4 bases, and 5 bases lay outside the gene matches. In germline, CDR1 is MDHEN, CDR2 SYDVKM. The CDR3 protein is CASSSQGGAYEQYF. The DNA for the CDR3 is TGTGCCAGCAGTTCCCAGGGAGGGGCCTACGAGCAGTACTTC.

The CDR3 DNA sequence: TGTGCCAGCGTCCGACGAGCGGGGCCCTACCTCGAGCCCCAGCATTTT. Translation: CASVRRAGPYLEPQHF. The chain combines TRBV28 with TRBJ1-5, with D perhaps TRBD1 (5 bases). This CDR3 comprises 16 residues. Trimming removed 8 bases from V and 8 bases from J, with 25 bases in between. Germline lookup yields CDR1 MDHEN and CDR2 SYDVKM.

The CDR3 spells CAISESSEQFF. CDR3 nucleotide sequence: TGTGCCATCAGTGAGTCGAGTGAGCAGTTCTTC. V is TRBV10-3 and J is TRBJ2-1, with unresolved D. Germline V gives CDR1 ENHRY, CDR2 SYGVKD. This CDR3 is 11 amino acids long. Between the trimmed V and J ends, which lost 0 bases and 9 bases, there was a span of 3 bases.

The chain has TRBV5-4 and TRBJ2-5; tentatively, D is TRBD2 (5 bases). Trimming cost V 1 base and J 7 bases, with 17 bases left between them. Germline CDR1 is SGHNT and CDR2 is YYREEE (reference sequence). The CDR3 sequence is 15 residues long. CDR3 nucleotides: TGTGCCAGCAGCTTGTATCGATCGTCCGGAGGGACCCAGTACTTC. This encodes CASSLYRSSGGTQYF.

The V call is TRBV5-6, the J call TRBJ1-2; D is ambiguous. The CDR3 covers 12 residues. Trimming took 5 bases from V and 8 from J, leaving 13 bases between them. Germline V lookup: CDR1 SGHDT, CDR2 YYEEEE. CDR3 coding DNA: TGTGCCAGCAGTCCCGGGGTAGGGGGCTACACCTTC. Its protein product is CASSPGVGGYTF. Full variable domain (remainder filled in from reference TRBV5-6 and TRBJ1-2): DAGVTQSPTHLIKTRGQQVTLRCSPKSGHDTVSWYQQALGQGPQFIFQYYEEEERQRGNFPDRFSGHQFPNYSSELNVNALLLGDSALYLCASSPGVGGYTFGSGTRLTVV.

The rearrangement uses TRBV7-9 and TRBJ2-3; D call uncertain. Germline CDR1 reads SEHNR; CDR2 reads FQNEAQ (reference sequence). V was pared by 5 bases and J by 0 bases, with 3 bases between. The CDR3 loop spans 12 amino acids. The DNA for the CDR3 is TGTGCCAGCAGCCGTAGCACAGATACGCAGTATTTT. Its protein is CASSRSTDTQYF.

The CDR3 DNA is TGTGCCATCTTCAGGGGGGAGTATTCACCCCTCCACTTT. Protein product: CAIFRGEYSPLHF. V is TRBV6-1 and J is TRBJ1-6; 7 bases are a match to TRBD1. CDR3 length: 13 residues. V shed 10 bases, J shed 8 bases, and the junction held 8 bases outside the gene matches. CDR1 is MNHNS and CDR2 is SASEGT in the germline V gene.

V is TRBV5-1 and J is TRBJ1-5, with D unclear. The ends were cut back, 4 bases at V and 4 bases at J, with 12 bases in the middle. This CDR3 contains 14 residues. CDR1 SGHRS and CDR2 YFSETQ come from the germline V gene. DNA for the CDR3: TGCGCCAGCAGCCAGGATCCGGGGAATCAGCCCCAGCATTTT. Its translation is CASSQDPGNQPQHF.

The gene calls are TRBV5-6 and TRBJ2-7, with TRBD2 matching over 11 bases. Germline trimming cut 4 bases from V and 4 bases from J; bases unmatched to any gene: 10. Looked up from germline, CDR1 is SGHDT and CDR2 is YYEEEE. This CDR3 is built from 16 residues. In nucleotides, the CDR3 is TGTGCCAGCAGCATACGGACTAGCGGGCTCGTTTACGAGCAGTACTTC. This translates into CASSIRTSGLVYEQYF.

V gene TRBV29-1 combines with J gene TRBJ2-3, with TRBD1 matching 7 bases. With V trimmed by 5 bases and J by 4 bases, 6 bases remained unmatched. This CDR3 is 13 amino acids long. Germline V gene lookup returns CDR1 SQVTM and CDR2 ANQGSEA. The CDR3 region is CSVRGRVADTQYF. The CDR3 coding sequence is TGCAGCGTTAGGGGGCGCGTGGCAGATACGCAGTATTTT.

This CDR3 reads CASGRGGNQPQHF. CDR3 sequence (DNA): TGTGCCAGCGGGCGGGGTGGCAATCAGCCCCAGCATTTT. J is TRBJ1-5 and V is TRBV5-6; D is uncertain. Germline values: CDR1 SGHDT, CDR2 YYEEEE. Trimming took off 7 bases at V and 2 bases at J, with 10 bases between the two ends. The CDR3 extends over 13 amino acids. The full variable domain, with the rest looked up from reference TRBV5-6 and TRBJ1-5, is DAGVTQSPTHLIKTRGQQVTLRCSPKSGHDTVSWYQQALGQGPQFIFQYYEEEERQRGNFPDRFSGHQFPNYSSELNVNALLLGDSALYLCASGRGGNQPQHFGDGTRLSIL.

The rearrangement uses TRBV4-3 and TRBJ2-1; D possibly corresponds to TRBD1 (6 bases). Germline loops: CDR1 LGHNA, CDR2 YSLEER. The CDR3 sequence is 16 residues long. Trimming left V 0 bases short and J 3 bases short, with 12 bases between. CDR3 DNA sequence: TGCGCCAGCAGCCAAGATCCCCAGGGGCTCTACAATGAGCAGTTCTTC. Its protein is CASSQDPQGLYNEQFF.

The chain couples TRBV13 to TRBJ1-3; 12 bases align to TRBD1. The CDR3 has 17 residues. Germline V gene sequence: CDR1 PRHDT, CDR2 FYEKMQ (reference sequence). J gave up 6 bases and V 1 base, and 7 bases lay outside the gene matches. In nucleotides, the CDR3 is TGTGCCAGCAGCTTAGCGGGGACAGGGGGCCGTACAAACACCATATATTTT. As protein: CASSLAGTGGRTNTIYF.

This clone was seen once. The rearrangement uses TRBV4-1 and TRBJ1-5; 9 positions match TRBD1. The V gene's germline CDR1 is MGHRA and CDR2 YSYEKL. CDR3 length: 18 residues. Trimming at V came to 0 bases and at J to 3 bases, leaving 9 bases not matched to a gene. CDR3 DNA: TGCGCCAGCAGCCAAGATTTGTGGGGACAGGGCAACAATCAGCCCCAGCATTTT. Amino acid sequence: CASSQDLWGQGNNQPQHF.

The V call is TRBV10-3, the J call TRBJ1-6, with D hard to call. V was pared by 0 bases and J by 2 bases, with 8 bases between. Germline assignment: CDR1 ENHRY and CDR2 SYGVKD. There are 16 residues in the CDR3. The DNA of the CDR3 is TGTGCCATCAGTGAGTCGAGGCCAGCCTATAATTCACCCCTCCACTTT. Its translation is CAISESRPAYNSPLHF.